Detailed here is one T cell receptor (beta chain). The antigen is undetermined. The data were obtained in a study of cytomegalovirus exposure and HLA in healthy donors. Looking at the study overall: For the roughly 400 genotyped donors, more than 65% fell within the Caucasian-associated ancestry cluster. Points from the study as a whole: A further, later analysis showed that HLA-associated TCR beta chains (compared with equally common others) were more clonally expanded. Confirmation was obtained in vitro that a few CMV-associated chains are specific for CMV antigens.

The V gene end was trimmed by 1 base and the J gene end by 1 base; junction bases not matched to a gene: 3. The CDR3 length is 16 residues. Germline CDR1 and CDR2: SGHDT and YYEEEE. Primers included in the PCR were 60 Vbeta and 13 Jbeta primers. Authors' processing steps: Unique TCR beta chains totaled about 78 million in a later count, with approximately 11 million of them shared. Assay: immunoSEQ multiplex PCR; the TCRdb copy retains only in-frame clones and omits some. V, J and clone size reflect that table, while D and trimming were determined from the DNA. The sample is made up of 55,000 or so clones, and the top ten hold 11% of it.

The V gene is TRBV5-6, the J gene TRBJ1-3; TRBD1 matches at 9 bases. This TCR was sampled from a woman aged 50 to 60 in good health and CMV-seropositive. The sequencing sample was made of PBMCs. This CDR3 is CASSLRGTGSGNTIYF. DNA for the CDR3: TGTGCCAGCAGCTTGAGGGGGACAGGGTCTGGAAACACCATATATTTT. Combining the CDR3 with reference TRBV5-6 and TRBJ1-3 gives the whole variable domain DAGVTQSPTHLIKTRGQQVTLRCSPKSGHDTVSWYQQALGQGPQFIFQYYEEEERQRGNFPDRFSGHQFPNYSSELNVNALLLGDSALYLCASSLRGTGSGNTIYFGEGSWLTVV.